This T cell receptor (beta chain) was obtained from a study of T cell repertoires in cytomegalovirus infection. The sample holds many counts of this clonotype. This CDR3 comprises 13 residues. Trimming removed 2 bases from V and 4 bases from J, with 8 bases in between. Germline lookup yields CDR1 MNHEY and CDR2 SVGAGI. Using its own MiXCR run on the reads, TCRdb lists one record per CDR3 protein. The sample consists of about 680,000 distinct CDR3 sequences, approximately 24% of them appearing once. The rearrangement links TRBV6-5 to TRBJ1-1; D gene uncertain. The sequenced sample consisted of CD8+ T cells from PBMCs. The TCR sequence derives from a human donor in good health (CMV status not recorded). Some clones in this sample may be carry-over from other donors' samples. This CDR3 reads CASSYSLATEAFF. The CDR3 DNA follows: TGTGCCAGCAGTTACAGCCTAGCCACTGAAGCTTTCTTT.